This passage covers 10 T cell receptor beta chains from one sample sequenced in a study of cytomegalovirus exposure and HLA in healthy donors. PCR amplification relied on 60 Vbeta primers (plus 13 Jbeta primers). TCRdb's table, derived via immunoSEQ multiplex PCR, lists solely in-frame clones and lacks some. Of about 110,000 clones listed, approximately 84% are singletons. The sequenced material came from PBMCs. The origin of the receptors is a man between 25 and 39 years old in good health and CMV-seronegative.

This clone has just one count. The gene calls are TRBV29-1 and TRBJ2-2; TRBD2 agrees at 10 bases. The V segment lost 2 bases and the J segment 6 bases; nucleotides outside the gene matches: 6. Germline V CDR1 and CDR2: SQVTM, ANQGSEA. CDR3 size: 15 residues. Here the CDR3 reads CSVESGRAPAGELFF. The CDR3 DNA reads TGCAGCGTTGAAAGCGGGAGGGCCCCCGCCGGGGAGCTGTTTTTT.

This chain uses TRBV10-2 with TRBJ2-2; D call uncertain. CDR3 length: 13 residues. V lost 2 bases, J lost 4 bases, and 5 bases lay in between. Germline V gives CDR1 WSHSY, CDR2 SAAADI. The CDR3 loop is CASSEHGTGELFF. The CDR3 DNA reads TGCGCCAGCAGTGAGCACGGCACCGGGGAGCTGTTTTTT.

The V and J genes are TRBV7-9 and TRBJ1-1; D might be TRBD1 (6 bases). Per the germline V gene, CDR1 is SEHNR and CDR2 is FQNEAQ (reference sequence). The length of the CDR3 is 15 residues. V was cut by 6 bases and J by 4 bases, with 18 bases left in between. CDR3 DNA sequence: TGTGCCAGCAGGGGGGGGGCAGGGGCCTTCACTGAAGCTTTCTTT. Amino acids: CASRGGAGAFTEAFF.

In DNA, the CDR3 is TGTGCCATCAGGAAGACAGATTACAATGAGCAGTTCTTC. It yields the protein CAIRKTDYNEQFF. The genes are TRBV10-3 and TRBJ2-1, with D perhaps matching TRBD1 (5 bases). Germline V lookup: CDR1 ENHRY, CDR2 SYGVKD. Between the trimmed V and J ends, which lost 6 bases and 4 bases, there was a span of 10 bases. This CDR3 has 13 amino acids.

The chain uses TRBV11-2 and TRBJ2-3; 7 bases agree with TRBD2. Germline V CDR1 and CDR2: SGHAT, FQNNGV. The CDR3 sequence is 14 residues long. Trimming cost V 5 bases and J 6 bases; bases outside gene matches: 8. The CDR3 bases are TGTGCCAGCAGCCCCGGGGGGTCTCTGGATACGCAGTATTTT. It is translated as CASSPGGSLDTQYF.

With respect to this clone: One end of the junction varies from germline; a read error may be responsible. This sequence joins TRBV7-7 and TRBJ2-1, with D tentatively TRBD2 (6 bases). Germline V gene data show CDR1 as SSHAT and CDR2 as FNYEAQ (reference sequence). The CDR3 consists of 16 residues. DNA of the CDR3: TGTGCTAGCAGCCCCGACTACGCGGGGAGTTACAATGAGCAGTTCTTC. Residues: CASSPDYAGSYNEQFF. Combining the CDR3 with reference TRBV7-7 and TRBJ2-1 gives the whole variable domain GAGVSQSPRYKVTKRGQDVTLRCDPISSHATLYWYQQALGQGPEFLTYFNYEAQPDKSGLPSDRFSAERPEGSISTLTIQRTEQRDSAMYRCASSPDYAGSYNEQFFGPGTRLTVL.

The chain employs TRBV5-1 and TRBJ1-6, with 9 bases lining up with TRBD1. J was trimmed by 9 bases and V by 4 bases; bases with no gene match: 5. Germline loops: CDR1 SGHRS, CDR2 YFSETQ. CDR3 size: 14 residues. The CDR3, as DNA: TGCGCCAGCAGCCTGGGACAGGGCGGTTCACCCCTCCACTTT. The encoded protein is CASSLGQGGSPLHF.

The V call is TRBV5-1, the J call TRBJ2-2, with TRBD1 matching 8 bases. The V gene end was trimmed by 4 bases and the J gene end by 6 bases; junction bases not matched to a gene: 11. The CDR3 is 16 residues long. CDR1 SGHRS and CDR2 YFSETQ come from the germline V gene. This chain's CDR3 is CASSAGQGKAAGELFF. For the CDR3, the DNA is TGCGCCAGCAGCGCAGGACAGGGTAAAGCTGCCGGGGAGCTGTTTTTT.

The chain carries TRBV11-2 and TRBJ2-1, with 9 bases that match TRBD1. The trim removed 7 bases at V and 7 bases at J, leaving 11 bases unmatched. The CDR3 contains 15 residues. Germline loops: CDR1 SGHAT, CDR2 FQNNGV. Here the CDR3 reads CASTSPGTGKNEQFF. Written as DNA, the CDR3 is TGTGCCAGCACTAGCCCCGGGACAGGGAAGAATGAGCAGTTCTTC.

This clone turned up a few times. In nucleotides, the CDR3 is TGTGCCAGCAGTCCCCTGGGGGGGGGTGAAGCTTTCTTT. Translated, it gives CASSPLGGGEAFF. The chain employs TRBV6-5 and TRBJ1-1; TRBD1 might be the D (5 bases). Germline V lookup: CDR1 MNHEY, CDR2 SVGAGI. V shed 5 bases and J shed 7 bases, with 14 bases lying between them. This CDR3 is 13 amino acids long.